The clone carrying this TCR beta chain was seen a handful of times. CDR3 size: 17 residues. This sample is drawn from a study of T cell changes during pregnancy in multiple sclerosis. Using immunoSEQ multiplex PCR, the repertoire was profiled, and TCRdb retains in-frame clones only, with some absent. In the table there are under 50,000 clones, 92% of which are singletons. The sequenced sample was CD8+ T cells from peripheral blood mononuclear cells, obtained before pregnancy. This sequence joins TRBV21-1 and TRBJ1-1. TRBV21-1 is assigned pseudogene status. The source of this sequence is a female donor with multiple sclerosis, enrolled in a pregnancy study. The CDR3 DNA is TGTGCCAGCAGCGGAGGGGGGGTAAAGCCGATGAACACTGAAGCTTTCTTT. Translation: CASSGGGVKPMNTEAFF.